This TCR beta chain comes out of a study of human T cells and chemical hapten exposure. For the study at large: Throughout the approximately 25-week study, diphenylcyclopropenone was applied weekly to the patients' scalps.

Sample time point: patch test 2, 6 weeks after DPC sensitization. The treatment here: therapeutic diphenylcyclopropenone sensitization with weekly scalp DPC. Whole blood that had not been fractionated was the source of extracted total RNA. General observations from the study: Expanded TCRs clustered into significantly more large CDR3 similarity groups than controls, the analysis revealed.

The library labeled individual cDNA molecules by adding unique molecular identifiers to them. TCRdb reprocessed the RACE reads via MiXCR and lists one record per CDR3 protein. The sample has 330,000 or so distinct CDR3 sequences, just under 6.5% seen once. A note on this clonotype: Its cognate antigen is unknown.

Germline CDR1 reads SGHNT; CDR2 reads YYREEE (reference sequence). V dropped 0 bases and J dropped 2; count of bases not matched to a gene: 5. The CDR3 spans 15 residues. V is TRBV5-4 and J is TRBJ2-7; the match to TRBD1 covers 7 bases. The TCR was taken from a woman between 18 and 29 years old with alopecia areata. Some clones in this sample may be carry-over from other donors' samples. The sequences come from whole blood, collected in connection with sensitization to the hapten diphenylcyclopropenone (DPC). The CDR3 DNA is TGTGCCAGCAGCTTGGACAGGGGACGTACCTACGAGCAGTACTTC. It is translated as CASSLDRGRTYEQYF.